Below, 11 T cell receptor beta chains from the same sample are listed, as sequenced in a study of identical twins. Each CDR3 protein is one row after TCRdb ran MiXCR on the 5' RACE reads. The sample includes approximately 300,000 distinct CDR3 sequences, 8% to 9.5% seen only once; the top ten take approximately 7%. In addition, the sample was reused for a study of yellow fever vaccine responses in identical twins.

Sequencing was carried out using CD8+ T cells sorted from blood. These receptors all stem from a woman younger than 35 in good health.

This chain connects TRBV2 to TRBJ2-2; TRBD2 matches 12 bases. The CDR3 is made up of 18 amino acids. With V trimmed by 2 bases and J by 0 bases, 4 bases remained unmatched. Per the germline V gene, CDR1 is SNHLY and CDR2 is FYNNEI. CDR3 in DNA: TGTGCCAGCAGTGAATTTGGACTAGCGGGGCCGAACACCGGGGAGCTGTTTTTT. Translated: CASSEFGLAGPNTGELFF.

This clonotype was picked up many times. V usage is TRBV10-2 and J usage is TRBJ1-2, with 11 bases identical to TRBD1. The germline V gene has CDR1 WSHSY and CDR2 SAAADI. The V and J ends lost 6 bases and 2 bases, in that order; junction bases with no gene match: 2. This CDR3 region has 14 residues. The DNA of the CDR3 is TGCGCCAGCAGAGGACAGGGGGCCAACTATGGCTACACCTTC. The encoded protein is CASRGQGANYGYTF.

CDR3 in amino acids: CASSSMDTSDSYYEQYF. The CDR3 nucleotides read TGCGCCAGCAGCTCAATGGACACCTCGGACTCCTACTACGAGCAGTACTTC. This chain connects TRBV5-1 to TRBJ2-7, with D possibly called TRBD1 or TRBD2 (5 bases each). With 3 bases removed from V and 3 bases from J, the gap between germline ends came to 22 bases. Germline assignment: CDR1 SGHRS and CDR2 YFSETQ. CDR3 size: 17 residues.

As concerns this clonotype: A much larger clone sits a single nucleotide away, making a read error possible. The chain employs TRBV6-4 and TRBJ2-3; D gene unclear. Trimming stripped 2 bases from V and 2 bases from J, with 14 bases between. Germline V gene lookup returns CDR1 MRHNA and CDR2 SNTAGT. This CDR3 region has 16 residues. In DNA, the CDR3 is TGTGCCAGCAGTGACGGTTCAGACTCCTACACAGATACGCAGTATTTT. Its translation is CASSDGSDSYTDTQYF.

Regarding this clonotype: A much larger clone differs from this one at a single base, so this may be a read error. The chain links TRBV11-2 to TRBJ2-5, with D perhaps matching TRBD1 or TRBD2 (5 bases each). Germline lookup yields CDR1 SGHAT and CDR2 FQNNGV. This CDR3 is built from 17 residues. Written as DNA, the CDR3 is TGTGCCGGCAGCTTAGGGGCCGGTCTGGGTCCTGCGGGGACCCAGTACTTC. Translation gives CAGSLGAGLGPAGTQYF.

In this sample, this clonotype turned up a few times. This chain joins TRBV29-1 and TRBJ2-5; D unclear. V lost 1 base and J 7 bases, leaving 10 bases between the germline ends. The CDR3 has 12 amino acids. Germline-derived CDR1 and CDR2 are SQVTM and ANQGSEA. CDR3 sequence: CSVEGQWGTQYF. CDR3 sequence (DNA): TGCAGCGTTGAAGGGCAGTGGGGGACCCAGTACTTC.

The rearrangement joins TRBV4-2 to TRBJ1-5, with D hard to call. Germline lookup yields CDR1 LGHNA and CDR2 YNFKEQ. V dropped 1 base and J dropped 5 bases, with 12 bases sitting between them. The CDR3 consists of 15 residues. For the CDR3, the DNA is TGTGCCAGCAGCCAAGGAGCACGCGGACATCAGCCCCAGCATTTT. Translating it yields CASSQGARGHQPQHF.

This clonotype was seen a handful of times. The chain employs TRBV29-1 and TRBJ2-2; D not certain. Germline CDR1 reads SQVTM; CDR2 reads ANQGSEA. This CDR3 has 11 amino acids. V shed 4 bases and J shed 7 bases, with 7 bases lying between them. This CDR3 is CSVVDSGELFF. The CDR3 nucleotides are TGCAGCGTTGTAGATAGCGGGGAGCTGTTTTTT.

This clonotype was seen a handful of times. The CDR3 nucleotides read TGTGCCAGCAGCTCGCCTAGCGGGAGTCCCTACGAGCAGTACTTC. Translating gives CASSSPSGSPYEQYF. The chain carries TRBV7-9 and TRBJ2-7, with 10 bases fitting TRBD2. Germline trimming cut 4 bases from V and 2 bases from J; bases unmatched to any gene: 5. This CDR3 is built from 15 residues. CDR1 is SEHNR and CDR2 is FQNEAQ in the germline V gene (reference sequence).

This clonotype was found many times. V and J are TRBV20-1 and TRBJ2-1, with 8 bases lining up with TRBD2. V trimming: 6 bases; J trimming: 0 bases; junction bases outside the gene matches: 4. Germline-derived CDR1 and CDR2 are DFQATT and SNEGSKA (reference sequence). The length of the CDR3 is 14 residues. The CDR3 nucleotides are TGCAGTGCCACCGGGACTAGCTCCTACAATGAGCAGTTCTTC. It yields the protein CSATGTSSYNEQFF.

In this sample, this clonotype turned up many times. V and J are TRBV4-3 and TRBJ1-2; D perhaps matches TRBD1 (5 bases). This CDR3 has 13 residues. In germline, CDR1 is LGHNA, CDR2 YSLEER. Trimming left V 4 bases short and J 8 bases short, with 14 bases between. The CDR3 DNA reads TGCGCCAGCAGCCCTATGGCCGGGGACGGCTACACCTTC. It is translated as CASSPMAGDGYTF.